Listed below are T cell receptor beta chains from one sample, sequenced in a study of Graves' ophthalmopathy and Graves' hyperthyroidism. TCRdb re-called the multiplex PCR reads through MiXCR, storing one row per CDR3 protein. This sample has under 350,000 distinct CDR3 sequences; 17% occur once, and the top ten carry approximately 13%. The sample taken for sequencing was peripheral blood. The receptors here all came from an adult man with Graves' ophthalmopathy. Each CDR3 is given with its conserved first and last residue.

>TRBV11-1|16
CASSLPGPSSGNTIYF
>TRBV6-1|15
CASSEARVGGTEAFF
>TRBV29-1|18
CSVAGGRTGTDKNTEAFF
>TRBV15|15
CATSKLGGTSYEQYF
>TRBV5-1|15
CASSIGLIAENIQYF
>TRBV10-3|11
CAIAGSGEAFF
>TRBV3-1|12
CASKFGNTEAFF
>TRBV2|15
CASSPLGRWEYEQYF
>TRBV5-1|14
CASSRGLAGIEQYF
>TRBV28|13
CASSFLQDYEQYF
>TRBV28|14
CASSLGGRTLEAFF
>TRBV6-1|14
CASSSGTDYEGQYF
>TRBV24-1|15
CATSDGQGFGTEAFF
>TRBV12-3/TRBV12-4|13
CASSPQGFETQYF
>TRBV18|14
CASSPDRGYQPQHF
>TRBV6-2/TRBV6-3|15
CASSSHTGGNAEAFF
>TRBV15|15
CATSNTGRSNQPQHF
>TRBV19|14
CASSSTTAPYGYTF
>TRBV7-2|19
CASSPGFVGRPYSNQPQHF
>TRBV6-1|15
CASSEGRTSGNTIYF
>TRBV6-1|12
CASTGTGVRYTF
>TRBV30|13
CAWSGQGFSPLHF
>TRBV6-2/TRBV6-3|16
CASSYGTNRDNQPQHF
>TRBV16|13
CASSQLGDEKLFF
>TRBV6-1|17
CASSKTGQGIHTGELFF
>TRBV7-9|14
CASSPSTGMETQYF
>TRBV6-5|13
CASSSGDSYEQYF
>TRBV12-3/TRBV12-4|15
CASSIPGGRSYEQYF
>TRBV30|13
CAWKGETGARAFF
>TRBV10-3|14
CAIRADRGIYEQYF
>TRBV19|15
CASSITAGGESPLHF
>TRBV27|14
CASRRGSGNYEQYF
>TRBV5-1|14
CASSRDSVNTEAFF
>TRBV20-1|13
CSARESSSGELFF
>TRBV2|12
CASLDKAKTQYF
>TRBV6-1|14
CASSQRDRLGGYTF
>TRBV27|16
CASRRQGASGANVLTF
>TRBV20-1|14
CSARDKGLIQPQHF
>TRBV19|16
CASKDIDRVGNQPQHF
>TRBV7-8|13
CASSLGQSQEAFF
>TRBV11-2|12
CASGGKGNIQYF
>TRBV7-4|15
CASSLRDRVNSPLHF
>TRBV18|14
CASSPSWGGDEQYF
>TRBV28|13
CASRHGQWAEAFF
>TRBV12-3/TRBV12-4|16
CASSEVLAGISYEQYF
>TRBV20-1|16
CSARDQNRATGNTIYF
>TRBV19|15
CASTDSGSRQETQYF
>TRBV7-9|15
CASSSQRGVAGELFF
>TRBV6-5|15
CASSYSPRVTGELFF
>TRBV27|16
CASSLGVWLDRVSYTF
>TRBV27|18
CASSLWRGLAGDTGELFF
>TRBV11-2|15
CASSEEFVAPYEQYF
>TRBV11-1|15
CASSLGRGPSYEQYF
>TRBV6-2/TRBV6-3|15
CASSRIDRNNYGYTF
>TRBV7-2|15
CASSLAGGGGNTIYF
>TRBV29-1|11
CSVGDNYEQYF
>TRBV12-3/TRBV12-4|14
CASSFAQLQETQYF
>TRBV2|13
CASNPRGTGELFF
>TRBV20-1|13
CSARGAGGREQYF
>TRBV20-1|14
CSVGGQTNTYEQYF